These 21 T cell receptor beta chains were all obtained from the same sample, sequenced in a study of blood T cells in healthy people across ages. The authors ran a second PCR of 7 to 11 cycles using a sample-barcoded 5' primer and a J-beta primer mix. TCRdb ran MiXCR on the 5' RACE reads and lists one entry per CDR3 protein. Found here are 540,000 or so distinct CDR3 sequences, more than 45% of them singletons; the top ten hold 20% to 25%. The sample comprised blood. Every receptor here comes from an older man in good health.

The rearrangement links TRBV28 to TRBJ1-4, with D maybe TRBD1 (5 bases). V lost 6 bases to trimming and J lost 6 bases, with 23 bases between them. Germline loops: CDR1 MDHEN, CDR2 SYDVKM. The CDR3 is 17 residues long. The DNA for the CDR3 is TGTGCCAGCAGGGCAAGGAAAGGGGAACTTTTCGATGAAAAACTGTTTTTT. Protein sequence: CASRARKGELFDEKLFF.

The rearrangement uses TRBV7-9 and TRBJ2-7; 9 bases match TRBD2. Per the germline V gene, CDR1 is SEHNR and CDR2 is FQNEAQ (reference sequence). V gave up 3 bases and J gave up 3 bases; unmatched junction bases: 6. This CDR3 has 15 residues. The CDR3 bases are TGTGCCAGCAGCTTCGGACTAGCGAGATTCTACGAGCAGTACTTC. This translates into CASSFGLARFYEQYF.

The chain couples TRBV28 to TRBJ2-7, with 7 positions matching TRBD1. CDR3 length equals 13 residues. CDR1 and CDR2 (germline): MDHEN, SYDVKM. V shed 5 bases, J shed 6 bases, and the junction held 7 bases outside the gene matches. In nucleotides, the CDR3 is TGTGCCAGCAGTCGCGCAGGGGGTAGCGAGCAGTACTTC. The encoded protein is CASSRAGGSEQYF.

In this sample, this clonotype turned up a few times. The chain is built from TRBV6-5 and TRBJ1-2; TRBD1 matches 9 bases. This CDR3 spans 15 amino acids. Germline loops: CDR1 MNHEY, CDR2 SVGAGI. V dropped 4 bases and J dropped 2; count of bases not matched to a gene: 5. The CDR3 here is CASSFTGGGNYGYTF. The CDR3, as DNA: TGTGCCAGCAGTTTCACAGGGGGCGGAAACTATGGCTACACCTTC.

This chain connects TRBV19 to TRBJ2-1; D is undetermined. The V gene's germline CDR1 is LNHDA and CDR2 SQIVND (reference sequence). This CDR3 spans 14 amino acids. V dropped 3 bases and J dropped 6 bases, with 12 bases sitting between them. This CDR3 is CASSISWSTNEQFF. CDR3 coding DNA: TGTGCCAGTAGTATTTCGTGGTCGACCAATGAGCAGTTCTTC. The whole variable domain, filled in from reference TRBV19 and TRBJ2-1, reads DGGITQSPKYLFRKEGQNVTLSCEQNLNHDAMYWYRQDPGQGLRLIYYSQIVNDFQKGDIAEGYSVSREKKESFPLTVTSAQKNPTAFYLCASSISWSTNEQFFGPGTRLTVL.

The J gene is TRBJ1-2, the V gene TRBV20-1; D perhaps matches TRBD1 (5 bases). Deletions cut 5 bases from V and 7 bases from J, with 17 bases between. CDR1 is DFQATT, CDR2 SNEGSKA, per germline (reference sequence). The CDR3 covers 13 residues. CDR3 DNA: TGCAGTGCTCCTCCGAGCAGGGAGCGTGGCTACACCTTC. It yields the protein CSAPPSRERGYTF.

This clonotype was seen only a few times. One end of the junction varies from germline; a read error may be responsible. The V call is TRBV6-5, the J call TRBJ2-7; weak D call: TRBD1 (6 bases). The germline CDR1 and CDR2 sequences are MNHEY and SVGAGI. The CDR3 sequence is 14 residues long. CDR3 protein: CAGSKPGHPYEQYF. CDR3 DNA: TGTGCCGGCAGCAAGCCGGGACACCCTTACGAGCAGTACTTC.

V usage is TRBV7-9 and J usage is TRBJ2-7, with TRBD1 matching over 8 bases. Germline CDR1 SEHNR, CDR2 FQNEAQ (reference sequence). CDR3 length equals 15 residues. Trimming took 5 bases from V and 1 from J; bases not matched to a gene: 7. In nucleotides, the CDR3 is TGTGCCAGCAGCAAGGGACAGGAACATTCCTACGAGCAGTACTTC. As protein: CASSKGQEHSYEQYF.

The chain recombines TRBV28 with TRBJ1-4, with D tentatively TRBD1 (5 bases). Trimming cost V 6 bases and J 8 bases, with 16 bases left between them. CDR1 MDHEN and CDR2 SYDVKM come from the germline V gene. This CDR3 spans 14 amino acids. This chain's CDR3 is CASSPWSGEEKLFF. CDR3 nucleotides: TGTGCCAGCAGCCCCTGGTCGGGGGAGGAAAAACTGTTTTTT.

The rearrangement joins TRBV7-2 to TRBJ2-4; tentatively, D is TRBD2 (7 bases). The J call may be mistaken, given a closer DNA end match to TRBJ2-7. This CDR3 is built from 16 residues. Germline V lookup: CDR1 SGHTA, CDR2 FQGNSA. The CDR3 protein is CASSLMWGREGGEQYF. The CDR3 DNA reads TGTGCCAGCAGCTTAATGTGGGGCAGGGAGGGGGGCGAGCAGTACTTC.

This clonotype occurred many times. The chain combines TRBV6-6 with TRBJ2-7; D gene unclear. Germline assignment: CDR1 MNHNY and CDR2 SVGAGI (reference sequence). The CDR3 is made up of 14 amino acids. V was pared by 7 bases and J by 1 base, with 14 bases between. Written as DNA, the CDR3 is TGTGCCAGCAACGCCCCCGGCGGTTCCTACGAGCAGTACTTC. It codes for CASNAPGGSYEQYF.

This clonotype was seen just once. The gene calls are TRBV7-9 and TRBJ2-4; D might be TRBD2 (7 bases). Germline V gene sequence: CDR1 SEHNR, CDR2 FQNEAQ (reference sequence). This CDR3 comprises 14 residues. The V gene lost 6 bases and the J gene lost 13 bases, with 22 bases spanning the gap. Here the CDR3 DNA reads TGTGCCAGCAGGGCTGGGGGGGCCACCTACGGGCAGTACTTC. This sequence encodes CASRAGGATYGQYF.

This clonotype occurred many times. The V gene is TRBV6-6, the J gene TRBJ1-1; D not resolved. In germline, CDR1 is MNHNY, CDR2 SVGAGI (reference sequence). CDR3 size: 14 residues. The V and J ends lost 0 bases and 2 bases respectively, with 7 bases between them. The CDR3 is CASSYSSLNTEAFF. The DNA of the CDR3 is TGTGCCAGCAGTTACTCATCCCTAAACACTGAAGCTTTCTTT.

The CDR3 is CATSRAPSGGAVDTQYF. The CDR3 nucleotides read TGTGCCACCAGCAGAGCCCCTAGCGGGGGGGCTGTAGATACGCAGTATTTT. The chain joins TRBV15 to TRBJ2-3; 12 bases are a match to TRBD2. V was pared by 1 base and J by 5 bases, with 7 bases of the junction left unmatched. Germline V gene sequence: CDR1 LNHNV, CDR2 YYDKDF (reference sequence). The CDR3 has 17 residues.

CDR3 DNA sequence: TGTGCCAGCGGATCCGGGGAGCTGTTTTTT. Translating it yields CASGSGELFF. V and J are TRBV12-3 or TRBV12-4 and TRBJ2-2, with D uncertain. V lost 8 bases and J lost 6, with 4 bases in between. CDR3 length: 10 residues.

This sequence joins TRBV9 and TRBJ1-2; weak D call: TRBD1 (5 bases). Trimming took off 0 bases at V and 5 bases at J, with 11 bases between the two ends. Germline values: CDR1 SGDLS, CDR2 YYNGEE. CDR3 length: 14 residues. The DNA of the CDR3 is TGTGCCAGCAGCGTAGCGGGCAGGGCGTATGGCTACACCTTC. Translating gives CASSVAGRAYGYTF.

This clonotype has only a few counts. The chain combines TRBV4-3 with TRBJ2-7, with TRBD2 matching 10 bases. Germline V gene sequence: CDR1 LGHNA, CDR2 YSLEER. J gave up 0 bases and V 4 bases, and 3 bases lay outside the gene matches. The CDR3 spans 15 residues. CDR3 sequence (DNA): TGCGCCAGCAGCCGAGGGACTAGCGACTCCTACGAGCAGTACTTC. This translates into CASSRGTSDSYEQYF.

As concerns this clonotype: A much more abundant neighbour one base away suggests this may be a read error. The CDR3 DNA is TGCAGTGCTGGAGGGACTAGCGGGATGTCGCTGGAGACCCAGTTCTTC. This codes for CSAGGTSGMSLETQFF. The chain has TRBV20-1 and TRBJ2-1; TRBD2 aligns across 13 bases. The CDR3 has 16 amino acids. Looked up from germline, CDR1 is DFQATT and CDR2 is SNEGSKA (reference sequence). J was trimmed by 13 bases and V by 5 bases; bases with no gene match: 17.

The chain is built from TRBV11-2 and TRBJ2-7, with a possible D match to TRBD1 (5 bases). CDR3 length equals 15 residues. Germline-derived CDR1 and CDR2 are SGHAT and FQNNGV. V dropped 6 bases and J dropped 1 base, with 16 bases sitting between them. CDR3 sequence reads: CASSPTGAWSYEQYF. Written as DNA, the CDR3 is TGTGCCAGCAGTCCAACAGGCGCGTGGTCCTACGAGCAGTACTTC.

The chain joins TRBV6-2 or TRBV6-3 to TRBJ2-1, with TRBD2 as a possible D gene (6 bases). Per germline, CDR1 MNHEY and CDR2 SVGEGT. The CDR3 runs 14 residues. The germline V and J ends were trimmed by 2 bases and 9 bases, with 14 bases remaining between them. DNA of the CDR3: TGTGCCAGCAGTTACCGGGAGACAAACTGTGAGCAGTTCTTC. Protein: CASSYRETNCEQFF.

V usage is TRBV29-1 and J usage is TRBJ2-3, with D perhaps assigned TRBD1 or TRBD2 (5 bases each). CDR1 and CDR2 (germline): SQVTM, ANQGSEA. There are 13 residues in the CDR3. V was shortened by 4 bases and J by 5 bases, with 13 bases between the two germline ends. The chain's CDR3 is CSVGRQGVDTQYF. The CDR3 DNA is TGCAGCGTTGGCCGGCAGGGAGTAGATACGCAGTATTTT.